These 18 T cell receptor beta chains came from one sample sequenced in a study of graft-versus-host responses after intestinal transplantation. Processing was applied to graft tissue in order to liberate intraepithelial and lamina propria lymphocytes. This table comes from immunoSEQ multiplex PCR, and its TCRdb copy is limited to in-frame clones, with some not included. The sample comprises about 15,000 clones, almost 70% of which are singletons, and roughly 25% rests with the top ten. This specimen consisted of ileum tissue, obtained around 720 days after intestinal transplantation. These receptor sequences come from a human patient who received an intestinal transplant, so some T cells may come from the graft donor.

J is TRBJ2-7 and V is TRBV20-1, with D possibly TRBD1 on 5 matching bases. Trimming pared 3 bases from V and 6 bases from J, leaving 9 bases between. The CDR3 runs 11 residues. Germline V gene data show CDR1 as DFQATT and CDR2 as SNEGSKA (reference sequence). CDR3 in amino acids: CSASRAREQYF. In nucleotides, the CDR3 is TGCAGTGCTAGCAGGGCGCGCGAGCAGTACTTC.

The CDR3, as DNA: TGTGCCAGCAGCACTTACAGGGGCCGGGGTGAAAAACTGTTTTTT. Amino acid sequence: CASSTYRGRGEKLFF. V gene TRBV7-2 combines with J gene TRBJ1-4; 7 nucleotides line up with TRBD1. Germline V CDR1 and CDR2: SGHTA, FQGNSA. The CDR3 covers 15 residues. Trimming took 5 bases from V and 7 from J; bases not matched to a gene: 10.

The chain recombines TRBV2 with TRBJ2-2; perhaps TRBD1 as D (5 bases). Trimming took off 5 bases at V and 3 bases at J, with 10 bases between the two ends. Germline CDR1 and CDR2: SNHLY and FYNNEI. This CDR3 spans 14 amino acids. CDR3 region: CASSRQGHTGELFF. The CDR3 DNA follows: TGTGCCAGCAGTCGGCAGGGTCACACCGGGGAGCTGTTTTTT.

This clone was seen a handful of times. The gene calls are TRBV6-5 and TRBJ1-1; no definite D call. V shed 5 bases and J shed 0 bases, with 7 bases lying between them. CDR1 is MNHEY and CDR2 is SVGAGI in the germline V gene. CDR3 size: 13 residues. CDR3 coding DNA: TGTGCCAGCAGTCCGACCGTGAACACTGAAGCTTTCTTT. It yields the protein CASSPTVNTEAFF.

V gene TRBV5-4 combines with J gene TRBJ1-2, with 8 bases that match TRBD1. The CDR3 is made up of 15 amino acids. J was trimmed by 1 base and V by 4 bases; bases with no gene match: 6. Germline loops: CDR1 SGHNT, CDR2 YYREEE (reference sequence). The CDR3 protein is CASSPGGQGNYGYTF. CDR3 coding DNA: TGTGCCAGCAGCCCGGGCGGACAGGGTAACTATGGCTACACCTTC.

This sequence joins TRBV5-1 and TRBJ1-6, with D perhaps matching TRBD1 (6 bases). The CDR3 loop spans 16 amino acids. CDR1 SGHRS and CDR2 YFSETQ come from the germline V gene. V lost 4 bases, J lost 9 bases, and 20 bases lay in between. The DNA for the CDR3 is TGCGCCAGCAGCCTGGGGAGAACAGGGAACGGTTCACCCCTCCACTTT. Translating it yields CASSLGRTGNGSPLHF.

The J gene is TRBJ1-2, the V gene TRBV5-1; 8 bases are a match to TRBD1. Per germline, CDR1 SGHRS and CDR2 YFSETQ. This CDR3 is 14 amino acids long. The trim removed 3 bases at V and 1 base at J, leaving 2 bases unmatched. The CDR3, as DNA: TGCGCCAGCAGCTACAGGGGGAGTAACTATGGCTACACCTTC. Its translation: CASSYRGSNYGYTF.

CDR3 bases: TGTGCCAGTAGTATAGATGGGTCTAGCGGGCTATACGAGCAGTACTTC. Translation gives CASSIDGSSGLYEQYF. This chain joins TRBV19 and TRBJ2-7; TRBD2 matches 8 bases. Trimming removed 0 bases from V and 4 bases from J; junction bases left unmatched: 8. CDR3 length: 16 residues. Germline V lookup: CDR1 LNHDA, CDR2 SQIVND (reference sequence).

V is TRBV7-4 and J is TRBJ1-6, with 7 bases aligning to TRBD1. The germline V gene encodes CDR1 SGHVT and CDR2 SQSDAQ. With 5 bases clipped from V and 9 bases from J, the junction kept 7 bases outside the gene matches. The CDR3 is 14 amino acids. CDR3 sequence reads: CASSLGTAASPLHF. The CDR3 nucleotides read TGTGCCAGCAGCCTAGGGACAGCAGCTTCACCCCTCCACTTT.

This chain links TRBV5-1 with TRBJ2-5; possibly TRBD1 or TRBD2 for D (5 bases each). Germline CDR1 and CDR2: SGHRS and YFSETQ. V lost 0 bases to trimming and J lost 5 bases, with 17 bases between them. The CDR3 runs to 16 residues. DNA for the CDR3: TGCGCCAGCAGCTTGGGTACTAGGGACGGAAGGGAGACCCAGTACTTC. Amino acids: CASSLGTRDGRETQYF.

The chain couples TRBV10-2 to TRBJ1-5; 7 bases agree with TRBD1. With 6 bases clipped from V and 5 bases from J, the junction kept 7 bases outside the gene matches. This CDR3 comprises 14 residues. The germline V gene encodes CDR1 WSHSY and CDR2 SAAADI. The CDR3 bases are TGCGCCAGCAGCCCGGGACAGAGAGATCAGCCCCAGCATTTT. Translation gives CASSPGQRDQPQHF.

This chain joins TRBV11-3 and TRBJ1-1; no definite D call. Trimming shortened V by 5 bases and J by 0 bases, and 10 bases separated the two germline ends. The CDR3 is made up of 14 amino acids. Germline CDR1 is SGHNT and CDR2 is YENEEA. CDR3 nucleotides: TGTGCCAGCAGCCTCCACGGGGTGAACACTGAAGCTTTCTTT. As protein: CASSLHGVNTEAFF.

The V and J genes are TRBV5-1 and TRBJ2-4; 10 positions agree with TRBD2. The CDR3 has 15 amino acids. V was pared by 4 bases and J by 1 base, with 2 bases of the junction left unmatched. Germline loops: CDR1 SGHRS, CDR2 YFSETQ. For the CDR3, the DNA is TGCGCCAGCAGCCCGGGACTAGCGGCCAAAAACATTCAGTACTTC. It encodes CASSPGLAAKNIQYF.

This clone came up a few times. The chain carries TRBV6-6 and TRBJ2-5, with 8 nucleotides matching TRBD1. The CDR3 extends over 14 amino acids. Germline V lookup: CDR1 MNHNY, CDR2 SVGAGI (reference sequence). With V trimmed by 4 bases and J by 4 bases, 5 bases remained unmatched. CDR3 coding DNA: TGTGCCAGCAGTTTACTACAGGGGGGAGAGACCCAGTACTTC. The encoded protein is CASSLLQGGETQYF.

The chain recombines TRBV29-1 with TRBJ1-5, with TRBD1 identical over 10 bases. Germline CDR1 is SQVTM and CDR2 is ANQGSEA. The CDR3 runs to 14 residues. The junction had 7 bases not matched to a gene; V was cut back by 4 bases and J by 7 bases. In DNA form, the CDR3 reads TGCAGCGTTGCCGATGGGACAGGGGAACAGCCCCAGCATTTT. This codes for CSVADGTGEQPQHF.

The J gene is TRBJ1-2, the V gene TRBV4-3; the D gene is possibly TRBD1 (5 bases). CDR1 is LGHNA and CDR2 is YSLEER in the germline V gene. V was cut by 4 bases and J by 3 bases, with 15 bases left in between. This CDR3 is 15 amino acids long. The CDR3 sequence: CASSPGTPAHYGYTF. Written as DNA, the CDR3 is TGCGCCAGCAGCCCCGGGACCCCGGCACACTATGGCTACACCTTC.

The J gene is TRBJ2-1, the V gene TRBV19; TRBD2 agrees at 9 bases. V trimming: 5 bases; J trimming: 6 bases; junction bases outside the gene matches: 8. The CDR3 has 15 amino acids. Germline CDR1 is LNHDA and CDR2 is SQIVND (reference sequence). CDR3 nucleotide sequence: TGTGCCAGTAGTCATCGGACTAGCGCGGGCAATGAGCAGTTCTTC. This gives the protein CASSHRTSAGNEQFF.

This chain connects TRBV19 to TRBJ1-3; D possibly corresponds to TRBD1 (6 bases). The CDR3 extends over 17 amino acids. Trimming left V 6 bases short and J 0 bases short, with 18 bases between. Germline V gene sequence: CDR1 LNHDA, CDR2 SQIVND (reference sequence). The CDR3 bases are TGTGCCAGTAGCCCGCGTCCCAGGGGAATCTCTGGAAACACCATATATTTT. Translation gives CASSPRPRGISGNTIYF.